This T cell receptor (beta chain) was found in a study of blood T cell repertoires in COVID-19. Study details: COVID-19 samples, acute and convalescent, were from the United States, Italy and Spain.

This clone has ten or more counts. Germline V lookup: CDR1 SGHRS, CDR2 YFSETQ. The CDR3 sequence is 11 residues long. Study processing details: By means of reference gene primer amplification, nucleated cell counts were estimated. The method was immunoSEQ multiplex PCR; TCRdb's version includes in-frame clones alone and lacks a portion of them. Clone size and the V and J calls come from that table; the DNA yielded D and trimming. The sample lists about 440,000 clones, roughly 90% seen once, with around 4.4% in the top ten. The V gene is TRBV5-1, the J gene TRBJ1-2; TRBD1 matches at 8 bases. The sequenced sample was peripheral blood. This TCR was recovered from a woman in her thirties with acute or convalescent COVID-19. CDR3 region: CAGQGNYGYTF. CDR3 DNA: TGCGCTGGACAGGGAAACTATGGCTACACCTTC.